This T cell receptor (beta chain) was sequenced during a study of metastatic and nonmetastatic thyroid tumors. At the level of the study: A comparison of repertoires was made across blood and tumor or nodule tissue from malignant and benign thyroid patients. The study, taken as a whole, reports: It was reportedly found that TCR beta diversity was significantly higher in malignant thyroid tumors than in benign nodules, a difference seen in both blood and tumor samples.

Every patient was untreated before thyroid surgery. TCRdb reassembled clones from the PCR reads with MiXCR. The profile covers around 45,000 clones, with 3.2% appearing a single time and more than 8.5% taken by the ten largest. A word on this clone: As yet, its antigen is unknown.

The sequence derives from a female donor with papillary thyroid cancer or a benign thyroid nodule (not recorded which). Some clones in this sample may be carry-over from other donors' samples. The sample comprised blood.

CDR3 region: CAGLTSGSRETQYF. The CDR3, as DNA: TGTGCCGGCCTGACTAGCGGGAGTCGAGAGACCCAGTACTTC. V is TRBV30 and J is TRBJ2-5; TRBD2 matches 12 bases. Germline loops: CDR1 GTSNPN, CDR2 SVGIG (reference sequence). This CDR3 is 14 amino acids long. The V gene end was trimmed by 8 bases and the J gene end by 4 bases; junction bases not matched to a gene: 8.